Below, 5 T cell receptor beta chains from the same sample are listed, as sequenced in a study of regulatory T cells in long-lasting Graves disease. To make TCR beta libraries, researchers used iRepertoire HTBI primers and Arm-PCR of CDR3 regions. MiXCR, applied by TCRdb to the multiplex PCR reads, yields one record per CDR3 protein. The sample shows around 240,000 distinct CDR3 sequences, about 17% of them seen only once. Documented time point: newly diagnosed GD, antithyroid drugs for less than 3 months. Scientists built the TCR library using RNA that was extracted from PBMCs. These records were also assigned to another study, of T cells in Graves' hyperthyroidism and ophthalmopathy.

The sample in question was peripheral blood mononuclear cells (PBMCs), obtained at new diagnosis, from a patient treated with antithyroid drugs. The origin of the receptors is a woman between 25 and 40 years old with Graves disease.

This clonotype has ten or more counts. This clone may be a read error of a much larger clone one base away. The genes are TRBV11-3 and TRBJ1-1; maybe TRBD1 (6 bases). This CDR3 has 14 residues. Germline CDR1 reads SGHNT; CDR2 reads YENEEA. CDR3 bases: TGTGCCAGCAGCTTAGCAGGGGTGAACACTGAAACTTTCTTT. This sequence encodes CASSLAGVNTETFF.

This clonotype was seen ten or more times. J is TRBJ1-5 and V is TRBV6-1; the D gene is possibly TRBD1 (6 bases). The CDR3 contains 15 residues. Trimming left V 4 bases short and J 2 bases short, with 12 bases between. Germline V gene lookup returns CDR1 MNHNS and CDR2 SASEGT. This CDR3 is CASSVDRWGNQPQHF. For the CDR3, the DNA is TGTGCCAGCAGTGTGGACAGATGGGGCAATCAGCCCCAGCATTTT.

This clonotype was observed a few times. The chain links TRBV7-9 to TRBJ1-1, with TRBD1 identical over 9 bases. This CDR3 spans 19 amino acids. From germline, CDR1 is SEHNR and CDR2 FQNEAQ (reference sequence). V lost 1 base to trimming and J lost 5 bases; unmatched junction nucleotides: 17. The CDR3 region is CASSLVFTPGTGLITEAFF. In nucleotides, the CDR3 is TGTGCCAGCAGCTTAGTTTTTACGCCCGGGACAGGGTTAATAACTGAAGCTTTCTTT. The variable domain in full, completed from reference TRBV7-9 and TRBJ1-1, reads DTGVSQNPRHKITKRGQNVTFRCDPISEHNRLYWYRQTLGQGPEFLTYFQNEAQLEKSRLLSDRFSAERPKGSFSTLEIQRTEQGDSAMYLCASSLVFTPGTGLITEAFFGQGTRLTVV.

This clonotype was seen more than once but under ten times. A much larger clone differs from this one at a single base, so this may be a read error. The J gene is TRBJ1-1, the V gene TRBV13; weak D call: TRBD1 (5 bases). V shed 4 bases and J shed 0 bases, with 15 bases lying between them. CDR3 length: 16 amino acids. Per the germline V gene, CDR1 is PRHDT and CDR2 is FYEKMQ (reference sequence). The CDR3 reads CASSSRGVVMNTEAFF. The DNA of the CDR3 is TGTGCCAGCAGCTCTAGAGGGGTAGTGATGAACACTGAAGCTTTCTTT.

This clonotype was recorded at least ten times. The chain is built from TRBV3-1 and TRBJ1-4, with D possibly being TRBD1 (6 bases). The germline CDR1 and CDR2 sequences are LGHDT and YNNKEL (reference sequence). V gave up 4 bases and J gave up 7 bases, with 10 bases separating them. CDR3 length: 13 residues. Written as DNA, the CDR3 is TGTGCCAGCAGCCCAGGGGTCAGTGAAAAACTGTTTTTT. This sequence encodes CASSPGVSEKLFF. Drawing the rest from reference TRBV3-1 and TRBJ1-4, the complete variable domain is DTAVSQTPKYLVTQMGNDKSIKCEQNLGHDTMYWYKQDSKKFLKIMFSYNNKELIINETVPNRFSPKSPDKAHLNLHINSLELGDSAVYFCASSPGVSEKLFFGSGTQLSVL.